This TCR beta chain was found in a study of CD8+ T cells in alopecia areata. CDR3 length: 16 amino acids. Germline V gene sequence: CDR1 SGHRS, CDR2 YFSETQ. The V gene lost 4 bases and the J gene lost 1 base, with 18 bases spanning the gap. Extracted RNA was reverse transcribed, and the resulting cDNA served as sequencing template. Produced via immunoSEQ multiplex PCR; TCRdb's table is partial and in-frame only. Of about 140,000 clones detected, roughly 62% appear once; the ten largest clones hold around 6.6%. The sequences come from CD4+ T cells sorted from blood, collected at week 0. The chain joins TRBV5-1 to TRBJ2-7; D is possibly TRBD1 or TRBD2 (5 bases each). The TCR comes from a human donor with alopecia areata. CDR3: CASSAQNGTVSYEQYF. The DNA for the CDR3 is TGCGCCAGCAGCGCACAGAACGGGACGGTATCCTACGAGCAGTACTTC.